This T cell receptor beta chain appears in the sequencing data of a study of blood T cell repertoires in COVID-19. The table came from immunoSEQ multiplex PCR; TCRdb's copy has only in-frame clones and leaves some out. The sample has more than 400,000 clones, about 90% seen once. The CDR3 runs 15 residues. J gave up 5 bases and V 4 bases, and 3 bases lay outside the gene matches. CDR1 and CDR2 from the germline V gene are ENHRY and SYGVKD. The clonotype was recovered from a man younger than 30 who had recovered from COVID-19. Sequencing was carried out using PBMCs or T cells enriched from blood (not recorded which). The chain has TRBV10-3 and TRBJ1-6; TRBD1 matches at 9 bases. The CDR3 nucleotides are TGTGCCATCAGTGCCGGGACAGGGAATAATTCACCCCTCCACTTT. This encodes CAISAGTGNNSPLHF.